A selection of T cell receptor beta chains follows, all from one sample in a study of blood T cell repertoires in COVID-19. Libraries were prepared by immunoSEQ multiplex PCR; TCRdb keeps only in-frame clonotypes and omits some of them. Among over 55,000 clones, 60% to 85% were seen once, and the ten largest hold about 30%. The sample comprised peripheral blood. Source of these receptors: a human donor in a cohort sampled during active COVID-19. CDR3s include the opening cysteine and the closing phenylalanine or tryptophan. Each record gives: CDR3 protein, CDR3 DNA, V gene, CDR3 length, D gene, J gene, clone size. The D gene is left open where the match is weak. A clone size is listed for some rows: how often the clone was seen (once, few, many), or a class if it is expanded.

CASSVSTGALNTEAFF,TGTGCCAGTAGTGTCTCGACAGGGGCCCTGAACACTGAAGCTTTCTTT,TRBV19,16,TRBD1,TRBJ1-1,once
CASSPQGNSPLHF,TGTGCCAGCAGTCCACAGGGCAATTCACCCCTCCACTTT,TRBV6-5,13,.,TRBJ1-6,once
CASSARGGQGNTEAFF,TGTGCCAGCAGCGCGAGAGGGGGACAGGGGAACACTGAAGCTTTCTTT,TRBV9,16,TRBD1,TRBJ1-1,.
CASSIGPSGAETQYF,TGTGCCAGCAGTATTGGACCATCTGGGGCAGAGACCCAGTACTTC,TRBV7-6,15,.,TRBJ2-5,.
CATLTGAQPQHF,TGTGCCACATTGACAGGGGCACAGCCCCAGCATTTT,TRBV28,12,TRBD1,TRBJ1-5,.
CASSWANSYEQYF,TGTGCCAGCAGCTGGGCCAACTCCTACGAGCAGTACTTC,TRBV7-2,13,.,TRBJ2-7,.
CASSLTSGVWETQYF,TGTGCCAGCAGCTTGACCAGCGGGGTGTGGGAGACCCAGTACTTC,TRBV5-4,15,TRBD2,TRBJ2-5,.
CASTSILTGGYQPQHF,TGTGCCAGTACCTCTATTCTCACAGGGGGGTATCAGCCCCAGCATTTT,TRBV19,16,TRBD1,TRBJ1-5,.
CSVYRDIDEQYF,TGCAGCGTCTACAGGGATATAGACGAGCAGTACTTC,TRBV29-1,12,.,TRBJ2-7,.
CASSQEGQGWNEQFF,TGCGCCAGCAGCCAAGAGGGACAGGGGTGGAATGAGCAGTTCTTC,TRBV4-3,15,TRBD1,TRBJ2-1,.
CASSLDDGRRGGELFF,TGTGCCAGCAGCTTGGATGATGGGAGGCGGGGCGGGGAGCTGTTTTTT,TRBV5-4,16,.,TRBJ2-2,.
CASSFSGADNSPLHF,TGCGCCAGCAGCTTTTCTGGGGCGGATAATTCACCCCTCCACTTT,TRBV5-1,15,.,TRBJ1-6,.